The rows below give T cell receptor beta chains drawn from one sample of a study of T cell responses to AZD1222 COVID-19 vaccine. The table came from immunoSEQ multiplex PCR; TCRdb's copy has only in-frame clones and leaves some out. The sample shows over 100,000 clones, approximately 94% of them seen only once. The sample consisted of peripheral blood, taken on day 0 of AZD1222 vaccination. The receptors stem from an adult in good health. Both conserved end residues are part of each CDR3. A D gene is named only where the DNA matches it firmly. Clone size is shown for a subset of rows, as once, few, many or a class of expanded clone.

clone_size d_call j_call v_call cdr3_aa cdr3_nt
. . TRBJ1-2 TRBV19 CASSWTANYGYTF TGTGCCAGTAGTTGGACAGCTAACTATGGCTACACCTTC
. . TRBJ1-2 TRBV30 CAWTLTGNGYTF TGTGCCTGGACTCTTACAGGGAATGGCTACACCTTC
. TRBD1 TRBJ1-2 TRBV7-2 CASSLAPGQNYGYTF TGTGCCAGCAGCTTAGCCCCGGGACAGAACTATGGCTACACCTTC
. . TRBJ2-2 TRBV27 CASSFSVGGGELFF TGTGCCAGCAGTTTTTCAGTGGGTGGGGGGGAGCTGTTTTTT
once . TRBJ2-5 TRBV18 CASSPLLGEETQYF TGTGCCAGCTCACCTTTGTTGGGGGAAGAGACCCAGTACTTC
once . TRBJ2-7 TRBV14 CASSQGQGRSHKQYF TGTGCCAGCAGCCAAGGTCAGGGGAGGTCACACAAGCAGTACTTC
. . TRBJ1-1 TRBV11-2 CASSLGRGLGTEAFF TGTGCCAGCAGCTTAGGCAGGGGTCTCGGCACTGAAGCTTTCTTT
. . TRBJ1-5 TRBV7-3 CASSLDGNQPQHF TGTGCCAGCAGCCTCGACGGTAATCAGCCCCAGCATTTT
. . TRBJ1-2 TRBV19 CASSWPGTQGNYGYTF TGTGCCAGTAGTTGGCCAGGTACACAGGGAAACTATGGCTACACCTTC
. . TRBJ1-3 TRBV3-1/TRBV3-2 CASSHGSINTIYF TGTGCCAGCAGCCACGGGTCGATAAACACCATATATTTT
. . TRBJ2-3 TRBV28 CASSPPIRSDTQYF TGTGCCAGCAGCCCCCCCATCCGATCAGATACGCAGTATTTT
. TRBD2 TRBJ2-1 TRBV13 CASSSRVSGREHNEQFF TGTGCCAGCAGCTCCCGGGTTAGCGGGAGGGAACACAATGAGCAGTTCTTC
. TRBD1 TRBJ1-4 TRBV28 CASSIGQAPNEKLFF TGTGCCAGCAGTATCGGACAGGCCCCTAATGAAAAACTGTTTTTT
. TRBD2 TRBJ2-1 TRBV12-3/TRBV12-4 CASSPTSGEQFF TGTGCCAGCAGTCCGACTAGCGGTGAGCAGTTCTTC
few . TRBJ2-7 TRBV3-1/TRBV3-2 CASSQRSVGAEQYF TGTGCCAGCAGCCAGAGGTCGGTGGGCGCCGAGCAGTACTTC
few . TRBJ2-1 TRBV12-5 CASGLVSPPRDEQFF TGTGCTAGTGGTTTGGTATCCCCGCCAAGGGATGAGCAGTTCTTC
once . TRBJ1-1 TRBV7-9 CASSFPGHAEAFF TGTGCCAGCAGCTTCCCAGGGCACGCTGAAGCTTTCTTT
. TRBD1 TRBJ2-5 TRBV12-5 CASGLTPGQLQETQYF TGTGCTAGTGGTTTGACCCCGGGACAGCTCCAAGAGACCCAGTACTTC
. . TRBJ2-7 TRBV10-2 CASGGHSYEQYF TGCGCCAGCGGGGGACATTCCTACGAGCAGTACTTC
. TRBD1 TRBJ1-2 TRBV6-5 CASSYSPGGGYGYTF TGTGCCAGCAGTTACTCTCCAGGGGGCGGGTATGGCTACACCTTC
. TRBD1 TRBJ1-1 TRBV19 CASTTGTGSSFQVEAFF TGTGCCAGTACAACCGGGACAGGTTCTTCCTTCCAGGTTGAAGCTTTCTTT
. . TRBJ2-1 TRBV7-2 CASSSRSSYNEQFF TGTGCCAGCAGTTCTAGGAGCTCCTACAATGAGCAGTTCTTC
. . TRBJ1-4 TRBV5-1 CASSLEGVTNEKLFF TGCGCCAGCAGCTTGGAAGGGGTAACTAATGAAAAACTGTTTTTT
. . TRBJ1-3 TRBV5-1 CASREGVSSGNTIYF TGCGCCAGCAGAGAAGGGGTGAGCTCTGGAAACACCATATATTTT
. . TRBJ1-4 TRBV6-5 CASRQGSTNEKLFF TGTGCCAGCAGGCAGGGGAGCACTAATGAAAAACTGTTTTTT
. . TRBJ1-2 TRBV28 CASSSLGGPLGYGYTF TGTGCCAGCAGTTCCTTAGGGGGACCTCTCGGCTATGGCTACACCTTC
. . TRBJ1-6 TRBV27 CASSLVGGSPLHF TGTGCCAGCAGTTTAGTTGGTGGTTCACCCCTCCACTTT
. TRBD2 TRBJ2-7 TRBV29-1 CSVAPASGSDEQYF TGCAGCGTTGCCCCCGCTAGCGGGAGTGACGAGCAGTACTTC
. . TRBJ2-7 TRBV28 CASRQAPYEQYF TGTGCCAGCAGGCAGGCCCCCTACGAGCAGTACTTC
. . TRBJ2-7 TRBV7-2 CASSLQPNSYEQYF TGTGCCAGCAGCTTACAACCTAACTCCTACGAGCAGTACTTC
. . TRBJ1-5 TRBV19 CASSIGRGRDQPQHF TGTGCCAGTAGTATCGGGCGTGGCAGAGATCAGCCCCAGCATTTT
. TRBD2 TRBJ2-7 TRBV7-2 CASSYSGGTYEQYF TGTGCCAGCAGCTACAGCGGGGGTACCTACGAGCAGTACTTC
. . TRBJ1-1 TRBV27 CASSFAGEGEAFF TGTGCCAGCAGTTTTGCAGGGGAAGGTGAAGCTTTCTTT
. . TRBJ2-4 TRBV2 CASSALRTLNIQYF TGTGCCAGCAGCGCCCTCCGAACCCTGAACATTCAGTACTTC
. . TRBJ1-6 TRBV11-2 CASSLVQGGSPLHF TGTGCCAGCAGCTTAGTGCAGGGAGGTTCACCCCTCCACTTT
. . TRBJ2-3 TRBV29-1 CSVEKEGDGTDTQYF TGCAGCGTTGAGAAGGAGGGAGACGGCACAGATACGCAGTATTTT
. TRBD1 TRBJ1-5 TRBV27 CASSPGQGISNQPQHF TGTGCCAGCAGCCCTGGACAGGGAATCAGCAATCAGCCCCAGCATTTT
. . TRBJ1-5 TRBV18 CASSPQGRRELEPQHF TGTGCCAGCTCACCTCAGGGGCGCAGGGAATTGGAGCCCCAGCATTTT
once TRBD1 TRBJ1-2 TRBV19 CASSNWTGSQGYTF TGTGCCAGTAGTAACTGGACAGGCTCACAAGGCTACACCTTC
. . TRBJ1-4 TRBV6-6 CASCRRGEKLFF TGTGCCAGCTGTCGGAGGGGCGAAAAACTGTTTTTT
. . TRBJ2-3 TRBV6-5 CASSHPDADTQYF TGTGCCAGCAGCCACCCAGACGCAGATACGCAGTATTTT
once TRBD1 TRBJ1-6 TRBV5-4 CASSKGQGFSPLHF TGTGCCAGCAGTAAGGGACAGGGATTTTCACCCCTCCACTTT
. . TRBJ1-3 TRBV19 CASSIQVSGNTIYF TGTGCCAGTAGTATTCAAGTCTCTGGAAACACCATATATTTT
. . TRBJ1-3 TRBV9 CASSVGGTGNTIYF TGTGCCAGCAGCGTAGGGGGCACTGGAAACACCATATATTTT
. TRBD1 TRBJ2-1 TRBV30 CAWGTGTGTNEQFF TGTGCCTGGGGGACCGGGACAGGGACCAATGAGCAGTTCTTC
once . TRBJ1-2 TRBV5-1 CASSPRGGRDPYGYTF TGCGCCAGCAGCCCCAGAGGGGGGCGAGACCCCTATGGCTACACCTTC
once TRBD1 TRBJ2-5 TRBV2 CASSRDRTIETQYF TGTGCCAGCAGTAGGGACAGAACCATAGAGACCCAGTACTTC
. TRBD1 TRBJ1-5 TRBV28 CASSPGAGGYQPQHF TGTGCCAGCAGCCCCGGGGCAGGGGGCTATCAGCCCCAGCATTTT
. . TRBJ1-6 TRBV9 CASSVVAGPNSPLHF TGTGCCAGCAGCGTAGTGGCAGGGCCCAATTCACCCCTCCACTTT
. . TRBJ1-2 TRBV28 CASSPVANYGYTF TGTGCCAGCAGTCCTGTAGCTAACTATGGCTACACCTTC
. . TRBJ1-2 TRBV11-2 CASSPSVGFGYTF TGTGCCAGCAGCCCCTCGGTGGGTTTTGGCTACACCTTC
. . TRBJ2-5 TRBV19 CASSIFQQETQYF TGTGCCAGTAGTATTTTCCAACAAGAGACCCAGTACTTC
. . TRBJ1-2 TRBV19 CASSIGQPLGYTF TGTGCCAGTAGTATAGGACAGCCCCTTGGCTACACCTTC
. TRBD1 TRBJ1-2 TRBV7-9 CASSTGQASRDYGYTF TGTGCCAGCAGCACCGGACAGGCGTCGCGGGACTATGGCTACACCTTC
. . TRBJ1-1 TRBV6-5 CASSYSGVSEAFF TGTGCCAGCAGTTACTCGGGGGTGTCTGAAGCTTTCTTT
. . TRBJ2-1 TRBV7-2 CASSLEGRIYNEQFF TGTGCCAGCAGCTTAGAGGGGCGAATATACAATGAGCAGTTCTTC
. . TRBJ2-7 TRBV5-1 CASSPPLSGTAYEQYF TGCGCCAGCAGCCCACCACTTAGCGGGACAGCCTACGAGCAGTACTTC